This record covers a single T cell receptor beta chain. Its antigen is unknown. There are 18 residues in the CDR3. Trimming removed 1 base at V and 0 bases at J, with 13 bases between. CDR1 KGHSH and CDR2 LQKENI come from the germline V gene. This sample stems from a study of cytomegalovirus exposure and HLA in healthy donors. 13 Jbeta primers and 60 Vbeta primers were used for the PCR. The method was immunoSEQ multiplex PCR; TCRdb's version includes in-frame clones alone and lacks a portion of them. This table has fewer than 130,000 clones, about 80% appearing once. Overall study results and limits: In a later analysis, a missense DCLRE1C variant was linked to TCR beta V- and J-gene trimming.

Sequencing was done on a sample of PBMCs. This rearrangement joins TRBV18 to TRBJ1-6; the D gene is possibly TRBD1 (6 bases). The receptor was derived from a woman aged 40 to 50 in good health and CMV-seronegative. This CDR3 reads CASSPQSRGSSYNSPLHF. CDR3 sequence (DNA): TGTGCCAGCTCACCACAATCCAGGGGAAGCTCCTATAATTCACCCCTCCACTTT.